These 5 T cell receptor beta chains came from one sample sequenced in a study of control samples from healthy donors and cancer patients. Data came from immunoSEQ multiplex PCR; TCRdb stores just in-frame clones and leaves some out. The table includes around 50,000 clones, roughly 96% detected once. The sample comprised blood. The receptors were sampled from a young woman in good health.

V gene TRBV4-1 combines with J gene TRBJ2-7, with D tentatively TRBD1 (6 bases). The ends were cut back, 0 bases at V and 3 bases at J, with 27 bases in the middle. CDR3 length: 20 amino acids. CDR1 is MGHRA and CDR2 is YSYEKL in the germline V gene. CDR3 sequence (DNA): TGCGCCAGCAGCCAAGATCCGGGAACAGGGTACGAACGGAAAAACTACGAGCAGTACTTC. This gives the protein CASSQDPGTGYERKNYEQYF.

The chain links TRBV7-6 to TRBJ2-1; 13 bases fit TRBD2. V gave up 2 bases and J gave up 7 bases; unmatched junction bases: 5. Looked up from germline, CDR1 is SGHVS and CDR2 is FNYEAQ. This CDR3 is 16 amino acids long. The CDR3 reads CASSLKLAGGWNEQFF. The CDR3 nucleotides are TGTGCCAGCAGCTTAAAACTAGCGGGAGGGTGGAATGAGCAGTTCTTC.

The chain employs TRBV29-1 and TRBJ2-7; D not certain. CDR1 and CDR2 (germline): SQVTM, ANQGSEA. This CDR3 spans 12 amino acids. The V end was cut by 6 bases, the J end by 3 bases, with 12 bases between. The DNA of the CDR3 is TGCAGCGTACAGCTTACTAACTACGAGCAGTACTTC. Translated, it gives CSVQLTNYEQYF.

The chain uses TRBV28 and TRBJ1-1; D not resolved. Trimming shortened V by 3 bases and J by 1 base, and 6 bases separated the two germline ends. CDR3 length equals 13 residues. The germline gives CDR1 MDHEN, CDR2 SYDVKM. In nucleotides, the CDR3 is TGTGCCAGCAGTTTGATAAAGAACACTGAAGCTTTCTTT. Encoded protein: CASSLIKNTEAFF.

V usage is TRBV5-1 and J usage is TRBJ2-3; maybe TRBD2 (6 bases). CDR3 size: 14 residues. V was clipped by 0 bases and J by 10 bases, with 15 bases between them. Per the germline V gene, CDR1 is SGHRS and CDR2 is YFSETQ. CDR3 in amino acids: CASSLGTLAMAQYF. CDR3 in DNA: TGCGCCAGCAGCTTGGGGACTCTAGCGATGGCGCAGTATTTT.